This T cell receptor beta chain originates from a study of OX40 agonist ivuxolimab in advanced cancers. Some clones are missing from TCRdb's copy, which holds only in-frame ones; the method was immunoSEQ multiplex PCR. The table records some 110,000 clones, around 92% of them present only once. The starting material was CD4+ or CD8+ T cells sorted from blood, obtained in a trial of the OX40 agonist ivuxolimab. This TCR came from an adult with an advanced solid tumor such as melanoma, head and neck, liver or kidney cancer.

The CDR3 DNA sequence: TGTGCCAGCAGCCCCCTTGCTCCTTCAGATGAGCAGTTCTTC. As protein: CASSPLAPSDEQFF. This sequence joins TRBV5-6 and TRBJ2-1, with D hard to call. CDR3 length: 14 residues. Trimming cost V 4 bases and J 8 bases, with 16 bases left between them. Germline V gives CDR1 SGHDT, CDR2 YYEEEE. The whole variable domain, remainder taken from reference TRBV5-6 and TRBJ2-1, is DAGVTQSPTHLIKTRGQQVTLRCSPKSGHDTVSWYQQALGQGPQFIFQYYEEEERQRGNFPDRFSGHQFPNYSSELNVNALLLGDSALYLCASSPLAPSDEQFFGPGTRLTVL.